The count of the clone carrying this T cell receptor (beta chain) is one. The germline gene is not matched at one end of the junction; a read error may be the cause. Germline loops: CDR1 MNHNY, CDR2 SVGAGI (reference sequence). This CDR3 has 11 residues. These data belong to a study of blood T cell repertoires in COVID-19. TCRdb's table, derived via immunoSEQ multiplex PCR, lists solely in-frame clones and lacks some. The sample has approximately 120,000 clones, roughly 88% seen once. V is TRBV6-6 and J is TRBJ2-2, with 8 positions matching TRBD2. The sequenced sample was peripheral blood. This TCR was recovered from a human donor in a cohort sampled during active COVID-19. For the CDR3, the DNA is TGTGCCAGCAGCCTCCGGGGGGGGCTGTTTTTT. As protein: CASSLRGGLFF.